This T cell receptor (beta chain) is from a study of PD-L1 blockade in urothelial cancer. Across the whole study: Blood drawn 3 weeks (second dose) and 6 weeks after treatment start was analyzed. Median T cell yield from blood was roughly 140,000.

Concerning this clone itself: Its antigen is unidentified.

Study results and caveats: Better survival was predicted when blood TCR clonality before treatment fell below the median.

Trimming removed 2 bases at V and 8 bases at J, with 16 bases between. CDR1 is SGHRS, CDR2 YFSETQ, per germline. The CDR3 spans 15 residues. TCRdb's table, derived via immunoSEQ multiplex PCR, lists solely in-frame clones and lacks some. The table has 55,000 or so clones, around 82% seen once. The chain joins TRBV5-1 to TRBJ1-4; D may be TRBD1 (6 bases). The sequencing used PBMCs, collected around atezolizumab (anti-PD-L1) treatment. The TCR comes from a man aged 40-55 years with urothelial cancer. CDR3 bases: TGCGCCAGCAGCTTACAGACGGGGGGCTTGGAAAAACTGTTTTTT. Translation gives CASSLQTGGLEKLFF.